A single sample gave rise to the 12 T cell receptor beta chains below, sequenced in a study of cytomegalovirus exposure and HLA in healthy donors. TCRdb's copy holds only in-frame clones and misses some; the assay was immunoSEQ multiplex PCR. This table has about 150,000 clones, roughly 89% appearing once. What was sequenced was PBMCs. The receptor source for this set is a man aged 18 to 35 in good health and CMV-seropositive.

V is TRBV7-9 and J is TRBJ2-7, with a weak D call TRBD1 (5 bases). The CDR3 covers 13 residues. CDR1 SEHNR and CDR2 FQNEAQ come from the germline V gene (reference sequence). V shed 5 bases and J shed 4 bases, with 12 bases lying between them. DNA of the CDR3: TGTGCCAGCAGCCCCCGGACACCGTACGAGCAGTACTTC. As protein: CASSPRTPYEQYF.

The V call is TRBV30, the J call TRBJ2-1; D might be TRBD2 (5 bases). This CDR3 spans 12 amino acids. CDR1 and CDR2 (germline): GTSNPN, SVGIG (reference sequence). CDR3 loop: CTGSSIYNEQFF. CDR3 sequence (DNA): TGTACTGGGAGTAGTATCTACAATGAGCAGTTCTTC.

The V and J genes are TRBV4-1 and TRBJ1-2; TRBD1 agrees at 8 bases. Germline CDR1 reads MGHRA; CDR2 reads YSYEKL. The V gene end was trimmed by 0 bases and the J gene end by 0 bases; junction bases not matched to a gene: 6. The CDR3 consists of 17 residues. CDR3 amino acids: CASSQDTGGLANYGYTF. The CDR3 DNA reads TGCGCCAGCAGCCAAGATACAGGGGGTCTAGCTAACTATGGCTACACCTTC.

The chain has TRBV18 and TRBJ1-5; D is undetermined. Germline CDR1 is KGHSH and CDR2 is LQKENI. The V gene lost 3 bases and the J gene lost 1 base, with 16 bases spanning the gap. The CDR3 has 17 amino acids. Here the CDR3 reads CASSPLRPIGSNQPQHF. For the CDR3, the DNA is TGTGCCAGCTCACCCTTGCGGCCCATTGGGAGCAATCAGCCCCAGCATTTT.

The chain links TRBV27 to TRBJ2-1, with D uncertain. The germline V gene has CDR1 MNHEY and CDR2 SMNVEV (reference sequence). The CDR3 extends over 15 amino acids. V lost 2 bases to trimming and J lost 1 base, with 9 bases between them. CDR3 sequence reads: CASSLRLSSYNEQFF. Here the CDR3 DNA reads TGTGCCAGCAGTTTAAGACTTTCGTCCTACAATGAGCAGTTCTTC.

DNA of the CDR3: TGTGCCAGCAGCCCCGGAGACGCCACCATATATTTT. This sequence encodes CASSPGDATIYF. J is TRBJ1-3 and V is TRBV11-2; D is unresolved. CDR3 length: 12 residues. CDR1 and CDR2 from the germline V gene are SGHAT and FQNNGV. Trimming cost V 5 bases and J 9 bases, with 11 bases left between them.

The V and J genes are TRBV6-1 and TRBJ1-2; TRBD1 is a possible D gene (6 bases). CDR1 MNHNS and CDR2 SASEGT come from the germline V gene. The V end lost 2 bases, the J end lost 0 bases, and 10 bases lay between the germline ends. CDR3 length: 15 residues. The CDR3 loop is CASSELTGPNYGYTF. In DNA, the CDR3 is TGTGCCAGCAGTGAATTGACAGGACCTAACTATGGCTACACCTTC.

The V call is TRBV2, the J call TRBJ2-1, with a weak D call TRBD1 (6 bases). V shed 1 base and J shed 10 bases, with 8 bases lying between them. The CDR3 is 12 residues long. Germline V CDR1 and CDR2: SNHLY, FYNNEI. CDR3 DNA: TGTGCCAGCAGTGAAGACGGACAGGAGCAGTTCTTC. Translation: CASSEDGQEQFF.

The gene calls are TRBV6-5 and TRBJ1-1, with D tentatively TRBD1 (6 bases). The CDR3 is 15 amino acids. Trimming removed 0 bases at V and 9 bases at J, with 17 bases between. The germline CDR1 and CDR2 sequences are MNHEY and SVGAGI. The CDR3: CASSYSGRTGTKAFF. CDR3 DNA: TGTGCCAGCAGTTACTCGGGCCGTACCGGGACAAAAGCTTTCTTT.

The rearrangement links TRBV19 to TRBJ1-5, with no clear D. The V gene lost 0 bases and the J gene lost 1 base, with 7 bases spanning the gap. Germline lookup yields CDR1 LNHDA and CDR2 SQIVND (reference sequence). The CDR3 contains 15 residues. CDR3 nucleotide sequence: TGTGCCAGTAGTATAGATCTATACAGCAATCAGCCCCAGCATTTT. Encoded protein: CASSIDLYSNQPQHF.

The chain joins TRBV12-5 to TRBJ2-7; D possibly corresponds to TRBD2 (6 bases). Trimming left V 4 bases short and J 7 bases short, with 17 bases between. Germline V gives CDR1 LGHNT, CDR2 FRNRAP. The CDR3 is 14 amino acids. The CDR3 DNA is TGTGCTAGTGGTTCTTTCCCGATAGCGGATGAGCAGTACTTC. Protein sequence: CASGSFPIADEQYF.

The chain carries TRBV27 and TRBJ1-1; D is unclear. CDR1 is MNHEY and CDR2 is SMNVEV in the germline V gene (reference sequence). This CDR3 region has 16 residues. V gave up 3 bases and J gave up 7 bases, with 21 bases separating them. The CDR3 loop is CASSFGRAGRQGEAFF. The CDR3 DNA follows: TGTGCCAGCAGTTTTGGTAGGGCGGGCAGGCAAGGTGAAGCTTTCTTT.